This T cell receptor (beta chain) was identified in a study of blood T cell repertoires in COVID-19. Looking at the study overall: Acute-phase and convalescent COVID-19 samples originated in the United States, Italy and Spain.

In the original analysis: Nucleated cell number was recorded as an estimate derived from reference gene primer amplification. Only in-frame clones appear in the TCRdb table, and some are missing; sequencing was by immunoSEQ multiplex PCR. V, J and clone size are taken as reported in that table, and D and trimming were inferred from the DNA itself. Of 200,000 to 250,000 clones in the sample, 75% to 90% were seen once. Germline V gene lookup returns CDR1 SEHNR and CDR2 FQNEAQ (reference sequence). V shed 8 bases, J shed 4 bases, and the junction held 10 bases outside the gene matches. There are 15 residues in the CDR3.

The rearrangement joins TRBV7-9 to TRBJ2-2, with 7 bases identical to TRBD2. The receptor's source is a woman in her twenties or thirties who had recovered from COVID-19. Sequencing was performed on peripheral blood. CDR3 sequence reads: CASLPYTGGTGELFF. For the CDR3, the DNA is TGTGCCAGCCTGCCGTATACGGGGGGCACCGGGGAGCTGTTTTTT.